The next 17 T cell receptor beta chains were all read from a single sample in a study of blood T cell repertoires in COVID-19. Repertoires were generated with immunoSEQ multiplex PCR, while TCRdb's copy carries only in-frame clones and drops some. The table includes 50,000 to 60,000 clones, almost 85% detected once. The specimen was peripheral blood. The receptor set was obtained from a human donor in a cohort sampled during active COVID-19.

This rearrangement joins TRBV19 to TRBJ1-2, with D unresolved. Trimming took 5 bases from V and 6 from J, leaving 13 bases between them. The CDR3 loop spans 13 amino acids. The germline gives CDR1 LNHDA, CDR2 SQIVND (reference sequence). CDR3 region: CASSWREAHGYTF. The CDR3 DNA follows: TGTGCCAGTAGTTGGAGGGAGGCTCATGGCTACACCTTC.

The chain recombines TRBV21-1 with TRBJ1-2; TRBD1, the table's D call, was not compared with the DNA. TRBV21-1 is reported as a pseudogene. The CDR3 totals 15 residues. This CDR3 reads CASSGCTGYRYGYTF. The CDR3 nucleotides are TGTGCCAGCAGCGGCTGTACAGGGTATCGGTATGGCTACACCTTC.

The chain uses TRBV5-6 and TRBJ2-7, with 8 bases aligning to TRBD2. V was pared by 0 bases and J by 3 bases, with 2 bases of the junction left unmatched. Per germline, CDR1 SGHDT and CDR2 YYEEEE. The CDR3 is 14 residues long. The CDR3, as DNA: TGTGCCAGCAGCTTGGGACTAGCGAGCTACGAGCAGTACTTC. Translation: CASSLGLASYEQYF.

The rearrangement links TRBV25-1 to TRBJ1-5; 10 nucleotides match TRBD1. The germline gives CDR1 MGHDK, CDR2 SYGVNS. This CDR3 is 16 amino acids long. V gave up 2 bases and J gave up 2 bases; unmatched junction bases: 3. CDR3 sequence (DNA): TGTGCCAGCAGTGAAGCCGGGACAGGGGGCAATCAGCCCCAGCATTTT. It codes for CASSEAGTGGNQPQHF.

The chain uses TRBV7-9 and TRBJ2-7, with unresolved D. The germline CDR1 and CDR2 sequences are SEHNR and FQNEAQ (reference sequence). The CDR3 length is 13 residues. Trimming cost V 0 bases and J 6 bases, with 9 bases left between them. CDR3 nucleotide sequence: TGTGCCAGCAGCTTAGCGTTCTTCGGCGAGCAGTACTTC. This sequence encodes CASSLAFFGEQYF.

The CDR3 nucleotides read TGTGCCAGCAGCCTCAGGGGGCGGAATACTGAAGCTTTCTTT. Its protein is CASSLRGRNTEAFF. V usage is TRBV11-2 and J usage is TRBJ1-1, with 8 bases aligning to TRBD1. The CDR3 loop spans 14 amino acids. The V and J ends lost 5 bases and 5 bases, in that order; junction bases with no gene match: 7. Germline lookup yields CDR1 SGHAT and CDR2 FQNNGV.

This chain links TRBV5-1 with TRBJ2-3; TRBD2 matches 8 bases. The length of the CDR3 is 18 residues. Germline V gene lookup returns CDR1 SGHRS and CDR2 YFSETQ. With 0 bases clipped from V and 0 bases from J, the junction kept 9 bases outside the gene matches. The CDR3 loop is CASSLDQTGGTSTDTQYF. The DNA of the CDR3 is TGCGCCAGCAGCTTGGATCAAACGGGAGGGACTAGCACAGATACGCAGTATTTT.

This chain uses TRBV6-5 with TRBJ2-5; TRBD2 matches at 7 bases. The CDR3 extends over 16 amino acids. Germline assignment: CDR1 MNHEY and CDR2 SVGAGI. Trimming took 2 bases from V and 0 from J; bases not matched to a gene: 6. This CDR3 is CASSYAWRGYQETQYF. The CDR3 region has the DNA TGTGCCAGCAGTTACGCTTGGCGGGGGTACCAAGAGACCCAGTACTTC.

The chain is built from TRBV3-1 (or the pseudogene TRBV3-2) and TRBJ1-2, with 11 positions matching TRBD1. The CDR3 has 14 residues. The germline CDR1 and CDR2 sequences are LGHDT and YNNKEL (reference sequence). V shed 1 base and J 8 bases; nucleotides not matched to a gene: 3. CDR3 protein: CASSQGTGGWGYTF. Here the CDR3 DNA reads TGTGCCAGCAGCCAAGGGACAGGGGGCTGGGGCTACACCTTC.

This clone was seen a handful of times. The CDR3 here is CASSLWREAQEGTGELFF. The CDR3 nucleotides are TGTGCCAGCAGTTTGTGGCGGGAGGCACAAGAGGGTACCGGGGAGCTGTTTTTT. The V gene is TRBV27, the J gene TRBJ2-2, with TRBD2 matching over 8 bases. The junction had 14 bases not matched to a gene; V was cut back by 3 bases and J by 5 bases. CDR3 size: 18 residues. Germline V lookup: CDR1 MNHEY, CDR2 SMNVEV (reference sequence).

The chain links TRBV5-4 to TRBJ2-1; 8 positions match TRBD1. There are 16 residues in the CDR3. V was clipped by 4 bases and J by 4 bases; unmatched bases: 10. CDR1 SGHNT and CDR2 YYREEE come from the germline V gene (reference sequence). The CDR3: CASSALTGAFYNEQFF. DNA of the CDR3: TGTGCCAGCAGCGCATTGACAGGGGCCTTTTACAATGAGCAGTTCTTC. The whole variable domain, filled in from reference TRBV5-4 and TRBJ2-1, reads ETGVTQSPTHLIKTRGQQVTLRCSSQSGHNTVSWYQQALGQGPQFIFQYYREEENGRGNFPPRFSGLQFPNYSSELNVNALELDDSALYLCASSALTGAFYNEQFFGPGTRLTVL.

The chain employs TRBV5-1 and TRBJ2-5, with 8 bases identical to TRBD1. Losses at the gene ends were 4 bases for V and 0 bases for J; bases not matched to a gene: 8. Per the germline V gene, CDR1 is SGHRS and CDR2 is YFSETQ. The CDR3 spans 16 residues. CDR3 nucleotide sequence: TGCGCCAGCAGCCTAGGGACAGGCCCGTACCAAGAGACCCAGTACTTC. Translation gives CASSLGTGPYQETQYF.

The chain is built from TRBV19 and TRBJ1-5, with TRBD1 matching 9 bases. The CDR3 runs to 15 residues. Germline lookup yields CDR1 LNHDA and CDR2 SQIVND (reference sequence). The J segment lost 5 bases and the V segment lost 5 bases, leaving 7 bases of the junction unmatched. CDR3 amino acids: CASSLSQGADQPQHF. CDR3 in DNA: TGTGCCAGTAGTCTATCACAGGGGGCTGATCAGCCCCAGCATTTT.

The V gene is TRBV28, the J gene TRBJ2-1; D gene uncertain. Germline assignment: CDR1 MDHEN and CDR2 SYDVKM. The CDR3 contains 17 residues. V gave up 2 bases and J gave up 2 bases, with 16 bases separating them. The CDR3 region is CASSLRPPGPTYNEQFF. Here the CDR3 DNA reads TGTGCCAGCAGTTTACGCCCCCCGGGTCCTACCTACAATGAGCAGTTCTTC.

J is TRBJ2-3 and V is TRBV7-3, with TRBD2 identical over 7 bases. V was clipped by 5 bases and J by 8 bases; unmatched bases: 10. The CDR3 consists of 14 residues. Germline V gene sequence: CDR1 SGHTA, CDR2 FQGTGA. In DNA, the CDR3 is TGTGCCAGCAGCCCCGGACTAGGAGGCGGTACGCAGTATTTT. Protein product: CASSPGLGGGTQYF.

The rearrangement joins TRBV30 to TRBJ2-4; 7 bases match TRBD1. The junction had 4 bases not matched to a gene; V was cut back by 0 bases and J by 2 bases. There are 15 residues in the CDR3. CDR1 and CDR2 (germline): GTSNPN, SVGIG (reference sequence). The DNA for the CDR3 is TGTGCCTGGAGTGTACAGGGGATTACCAAAAACATTCAGTACTTC. Encoded protein: CAWSVQGITKNIQYF.

The chain is built from TRBV14 and TRBJ2-5, with D tentatively TRBD2 (5 bases). The CDR3 sequence is 16 residues long. In germline, CDR1 is SGHDN, CDR2 FVKESK. The V gene lost 4 bases and the J gene lost 9 bases, with 24 bases spanning the gap. The CDR3 sequence is CASSPNWRLAGRAQYF. The CDR3, as DNA: TGTGCCAGCAGCCCGAACTGGAGGCTCGCTGGAAGAGCCCAGTACTTC. Full variable domain (outside the CDR3, taken from reference TRBV14 and TRBJ2-5): EAGVTQFPSHSVIEKGQTVTLRCDPISGHDNLYWYRRVMGKEIKFLLHFVKESKQDESGMPNNRFLAERTGGTYSTLKVQPAELEDSGVYFCASSPNWRLAGRAQYFGPGTRLLVL.